This T cell receptor beta chain was identified during a study of Graves' ophthalmopathy and Graves' hyperthyroidism. This clonotype was seen at least ten times. CDR3 length: 15 amino acids. The V and J ends lost 0 bases and 5 bases, in that order; junction bases with no gene match: 5. The V gene's germline CDR1 is SGHRS and CDR2 YFSETQ. No ophthalmopathy within 18 months of follow-up signified stable hyperthyroidism. Amplification of the TCR beta CDR3 regions used RNA transcripts (as template). Amplification began with first-round RT-PCR using HTBI primers, then second-round multiplex PCR was performed. MiXCR was run by TCRdb on the multiplex PCR reads, yielding one entry per CDR3 protein. The sample holds 300,000 to 500,000 distinct CDR3 sequences, roughly 14% seen once.

This clonotype was sampled from a woman aged 18 to 35 with stable Graves' hyperthyroidism. This chain joins TRBV5-1 and TRBJ1-5; 7 bases align to TRBD1. Sequenced input: peripheral blood. The CDR3 DNA reads TGCGCCAGCAGCTTGGGACAGGGTGATTATCAGCCCCAGCATTTT. Amino acids: CASSLGQGDYQPQHF.